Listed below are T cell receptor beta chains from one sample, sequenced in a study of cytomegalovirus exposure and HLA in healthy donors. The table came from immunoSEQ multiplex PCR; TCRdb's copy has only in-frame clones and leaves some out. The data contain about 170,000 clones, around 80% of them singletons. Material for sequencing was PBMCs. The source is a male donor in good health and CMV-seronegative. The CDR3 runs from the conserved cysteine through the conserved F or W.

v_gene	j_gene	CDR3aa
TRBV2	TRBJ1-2	CASSERGTGPGYGYTF
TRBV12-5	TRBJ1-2	CASGHGGTFYGYTF
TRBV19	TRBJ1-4	CASRTPGTAANEKLFF
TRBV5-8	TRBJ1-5	CASIGNSNQPQHF
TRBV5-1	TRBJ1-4	CASSFTGVKNEKLFF
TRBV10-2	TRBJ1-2	CASSDPDRGNYGYTF
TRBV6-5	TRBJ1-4	CASRATGVNEKLFF
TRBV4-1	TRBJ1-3	CASSQAGNSGNTIYF
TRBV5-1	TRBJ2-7	CASSFLGLADSYEQYF
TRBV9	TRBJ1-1	CASSRSNTEAFF
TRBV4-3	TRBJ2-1	CASSQVMEGNEQFF
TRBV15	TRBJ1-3	CATSSEQGAFSGNTIYF
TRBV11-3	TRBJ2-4	CASSLGQANIQYF
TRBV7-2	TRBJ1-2	CASSSAPGTGSYGYTF
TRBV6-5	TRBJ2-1	CASRTGSSSYNEQFF
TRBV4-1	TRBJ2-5	CASSQVTYAQETQYF
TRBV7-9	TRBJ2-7	CASSLGQGLTYEQYF
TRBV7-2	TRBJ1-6	CASSAYPGSPVSPLHF
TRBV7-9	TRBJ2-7	CASSLAAPYEQYF
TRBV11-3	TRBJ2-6	CASSPGQGLSGANVLTF
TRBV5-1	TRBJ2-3	CASSPHWRGGTDTQYF
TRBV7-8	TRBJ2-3	CASSVSGGAADTQYF